Sequencing of this T cell receptor (beta chain) was carried out in a study of lymphopenia after photon versus proton radiotherapy. The CDR3 spans 15 residues. Trimming stripped 4 bases from V and 1 base from J, with 13 bases between. Germline-derived CDR1 and CDR2 are SGHAT and FQNNGV. Clones were read by immunoSEQ multiplex PCR, and TCRdb kept only the in-frame ones, dropping some. The profile shows over 15,000 clones, 85% to 90% of them singletons. This clone appeared a single time. What it binds is unknown. Overall study findings and caveats: Proton therapy kept repertoires fairly stable, unlike photons, which gained effector/memory cells. Oligoclonal CD8+ Temra expansion after nadir drove photon patients' diversity drop.

This sequence originates from a man aged 70-80 years with pancreatic cancer. The material sequenced was peripheral blood, taken from a patient treated with proton-based radiotherapy. The genes are TRBV11-2 and TRBJ1-1; D might be TRBD1 (5 bases). CDR3 coding DNA: TGTGCCAGCAGCTCCGCGGGACGGCCGAACACTGAAGCTTTCTTT. Encoded protein: CASSSAGRPNTEAFF.